The 26 T cell receptor beta chains presented below share a single source sample, sequenced in a study of blood T cell repertoires in COVID-19. Generated by immunoSEQ multiplex PCR, the TCRdb table keeps only in-frame clones and is missing some. The sample yields approximately 190,000 clones, 84% seen once. Sequencing was carried out using peripheral blood. The receptor set was obtained from a human donor in a cohort sampled during active COVID-19.

The rearrangement links TRBV19 to TRBJ1-2; D unresolved. The CDR3 sequence is 15 residues long. V lost 1 base and J lost 1, with 10 bases in between. The germline CDR1 and CDR2 sequences are LNHDA and SQIVND (reference sequence). The CDR3 DNA is TGTGCCAGTAGTATAGGGAGGACGAGTAACTATGGCTACACCTTC. Protein product: CASSIGRTSNYGYTF.

V and J are TRBV30 and TRBJ1-6; D remains ambiguous. V lost 3 bases and J lost 5, with 5 bases in between. The CDR3 has 12 amino acids. Per germline, CDR1 GTSNPN and CDR2 SVGIG (reference sequence). The DNA for the CDR3 is TGTGCCTGGAGGAGGGATAATTCACCCCTCCACTTT. As protein: CAWRRDNSPLHF.

The rearrangement uses TRBV7-2 and TRBJ1-6; no firm D call. This CDR3 is 14 amino acids long. Trimming left V 3 bases short and J 9 bases short, with 12 bases between. Germline CDR1 reads SGHTA; CDR2 reads FQGNSA. CDR3 bases: TGTGCCAGCAGCTTTAGTACCGGAGGTTCACCCCTCCACTTT. Protein product: CASSFSTGGSPLHF.

The chain combines TRBV19 with TRBJ1-2; no firm D call. V was pared by 7 bases and J by 4 bases, with 16 bases between. This CDR3 has 14 residues. Germline lookup yields CDR1 LNHDA and CDR2 SQIVND (reference sequence). The CDR3 bases are TGTGCCAGTACGCTGGAGCCCGCCCGCTATGGCTACACCTTC. Residues: CASTLEPARYGYTF.

The chain combines TRBV29-1 with TRBJ1-2, with D uncertain. This CDR3 comprises 14 residues. The germline V gene encodes CDR1 SQVTM and CDR2 ANQGSEA. The V gene lost 4 bases and the J gene lost 1 base, with 13 bases spanning the gap. The CDR3 nucleotides are TGCAGCGTTGTAGAGAGCCCGATTAACTATGGCTACACCTTC. It specifies CSVVESPINYGYTF.

The rearrangement uses TRBV6-1 and TRBJ2-7; no reliable D call. Germline V gene sequence: CDR1 MNHNS, CDR2 SASEGT. Trimming removed 3 bases at V and 1 base at J, with 4 bases between. The CDR3 spans 12 residues. CDR3 sequence: CASSDPSYEQYF. As DNA, the CDR3 is TGTGCCAGCAGTGATCCGTCCTACGAGCAGTACTTC.

The chain uses TRBV5-1 and TRBJ2-3; 7 nucleotides match TRBD2. The CDR3 sequence is 16 residues long. V lost 0 bases to trimming and J lost 8 bases; unmatched junction nucleotides: 12. CDR1 and CDR2 (germline): SGHRS, YFSETQ. CDR3 in amino acids: CASSLETSPSRGTQYF. CDR3 in DNA: TGCGCCAGCAGCTTGGAGACTAGCCCAAGTAGGGGTACGCAGTATTTT.

The chain employs TRBV28 and TRBJ2-2, with 7 bases aligning to TRBD1. Germline CDR1 reads MDHEN; CDR2 reads SYDVKM. This CDR3 contains 15 residues. Germline trimming cut 4 bases from V and 1 base from J; bases unmatched to any gene: 3. DNA for the CDR3: TGTGCCAGCAGTTCGGGACAGCAGAACACCGGGGAGCTGTTTTTT. Translation gives CASSSGQQNTGELFF.

The rearrangement links TRBV18 to TRBJ1-4; D remains ambiguous. Germline values: CDR1 KGHSH, CDR2 LQKENI. Trimming left V 3 bases short and J 8 bases short, with 19 bases between. CDR3 length: 16 residues. CDR3 sequence (DNA): TGTGCCAGCTCACCCACGGACGGGATCCTGGGGGAAAAACTGTTTTTT. Translated: CASSPTDGILGEKLFF.

CDR3 DNA: TGTGCCAGCAGCTTTGGCGGGCAGTACAATGAGCAGTTCTTC. Its protein product is CASSFGGQYNEQFF. The J gene is TRBJ2-1, the V gene TRBV7-9; a weak D match, TRBD2 (5 bases). CDR3 size: 14 residues. Between the trimmed V and J ends, which lost 3 bases and 4 bases, there was a span of 10 bases. Per germline, CDR1 SEHNR and CDR2 FQNEAQ (reference sequence).

The chain links TRBV7-2 to TRBJ2-2, with D hard to call. CDR1 SGHTA and CDR2 FQGNSA come from the germline V gene. Trimming stripped 3 bases from V and 2 bases from J, with 13 bases between. The CDR3 runs to 16 residues. The CDR3 reads CASSFPPTGNTGELFF. CDR3 DNA: TGTGCCAGCAGCTTCCCCCCGACGGGTAACACCGGGGAGCTGTTTTTT.

The chain is built from TRBV10-3 and TRBJ1-5, with a tentative D call TRBD1 (5 bases). Germline values: CDR1 ENHRY, CDR2 SYGVKD. Trimming removed 3 bases from V and 2 bases from J, with 8 bases in between. CDR3 size: 14 residues. The CDR3 DNA follows: TGTGCCATCAGTGAAGGAGGGGGCAATCAGCCCCAGCATTTT. Protein sequence: CAISEGGGNQPQHF.

The chain uses TRBV11-3 and TRBJ2-2; D gene unclear. Germline CDR1 and CDR2: SGHNT and YENEEA. This CDR3 comprises 12 residues. Trimming cost V 1 base and J 6 bases, with 3 bases left between them. Here the CDR3 DNA reads TGTGCCAGCAGCTTAGTAGCCGGGGAGCTGTTTTTT. Its protein product is CASSLVAGELFF.

The chain employs TRBV7-9 and TRBJ2-1, with 9 bases lining up with TRBD1. J lost 4 bases, V lost 8 bases, and 3 bases had no gene match. This CDR3 spans 13 amino acids. In germline, CDR1 is SEHNR, CDR2 FQNEAQ (reference sequence). The CDR3 sequence is CASQQGAYNEQFF. The CDR3 DNA reads as TGTGCCAGCCAACAGGGGGCATACAATGAGCAGTTCTTC.

The chain carries TRBV3-1 (or the pseudogene TRBV3-2) and TRBJ1-2; D ambiguous. The CDR3 runs 13 residues. Germline V CDR1 and CDR2: LGHDT, YNNKEL (reference sequence). V dropped 4 bases and J dropped 8 bases, with 14 bases sitting between them. The chain's CDR3 is CASSLSTELGYTF. In DNA form, the CDR3 reads TGTGCCAGCAGCCTATCGACGGAGCTGGGCTACACCTTC.

V usage is TRBV4-2 and J usage is TRBJ1-6; the D gene is possibly TRBD1 (6 bases). V shed 0 bases and J shed 9 bases, with 15 bases lying between them. Per germline, CDR1 LGHNA and CDR2 YNFKEQ. CDR3 length: 16 residues. Written as DNA, the CDR3 is TGTGCCAGCAGCCAAGAATACCGGGACACCTCTTCACCCCTCCACTTT. This encodes CASSQEYRDTSSPLHF.

The rearrangement joins TRBV2 to TRBJ2-7, with D possibly TRBD1 on 6 matching bases. Germline assignment: CDR1 SNHLY and CDR2 FYNNEI. The CDR3 has 13 residues. With 6 bases removed from V and 7 bases from J, the gap between germline ends came to 16 bases. The CDR3 nucleotides are TGTGCCAGCAGCCACACCTACAGGGTTGAGCAGTACTTC. This encodes CASSHTYRVEQYF.

The chain couples TRBV2 to TRBJ2-1, with 7 bases identical to TRBD1. The CDR3 sequence is 15 residues long. Germline V gene data show CDR1 as SNHLY and CDR2 as FYNNEI. After removal of 5 bases from V and 7 bases from J, the junction contained 11 bases not matched to a gene. The CDR3 DNA follows: TGTGCCAGCAGTAACGACAGGGAGATGGTGAATGAGCAGTTCTTC. Its translation is CASSNDREMVNEQFF.

The table lists this clone with a few counts. This chain connects TRBV21-1 to TRBJ1-1; TRBD1 is the table's D call and was not checked against the DNA. TRBV21-1 is given as a pseudogene. This CDR3 region has 15 residues. Written as DNA, the CDR3 is TGTGCCAGCACCCTATTTGGACAGGCAAACACTGAAGCTTTCTTT. This encodes CASTLFGQANTEAFF.

The V and J genes are TRBV27 and TRBJ2-7; 8 nucleotides match TRBD1. Per the germline V gene, CDR1 is MNHEY and CDR2 is SMNVEV (reference sequence). Unmatched junction bases numbered 4, after V lost 4 bases and J lost 2 bases. The CDR3 covers 14 residues. The CDR3, as DNA: TGTGCCAGCAGTTCATCGACAGGGGCCTACGAGCAGTACGTC. This gives the protein CASSSSTGAYEQYV.

The chain links TRBV4-1 to TRBJ1-2; 7 nucleotides agree with TRBD1. In germline, CDR1 is MGHRA, CDR2 YSYEKL. Trimming cost V 2 bases and J 7 bases; bases outside gene matches: 4. The CDR3 covers 13 residues. CDR3 nucleotides: TGCGCCAGCAGCCAACAGGGACAGCTTGGCTACACCTTC. This encodes CASSQQGQLGYTF.

The chain joins TRBV3-1 (or the pseudogene TRBV3-2) to TRBJ1-1; D gene uncertain. Trimming removed 2 bases at V and 5 bases at J, with 6 bases between. Germline V lookup: CDR1 LGHDT, CDR2 YNNKEL (reference sequence). This CDR3 is 12 amino acids long. The CDR3 protein is CASSQLGTEAFF. CDR3 bases: TGTGCCAGCAGCCAACTCGGTACTGAAGCTTTCTTT.

This CDR3 is CASSSYRDSNQPQHF. CDR3 nucleotide sequence: TGTGCCAGCAGCTCTTACAGGGACAGCAATCAGCCCCAGCATTTT. This chain connects TRBV7-8 to TRBJ1-5, with D tentatively TRBD1 (6 bases). CDR1 and CDR2 (germline): SGHVS, FQNEAQ. The CDR3 length is 15 residues. V was trimmed by 4 bases and J by 1 base, leaving 11 bases between them.

The chain links TRBV7-2 to TRBJ2-5, with 10 positions matching TRBD2. This CDR3 has 18 residues. The germline CDR1 and CDR2 sequences are SGHTA and FQGNSA. Germline trimming cut 1 base from V and 1 base from J; bases unmatched to any gene: 9. The CDR3: CASSLERLAGVFQETQYF. CDR3 nucleotides: TGTGCCAGCAGCTTAGAACGGCTAGCGGGAGTATTCCAAGAGACCCAGTACTTC.

This sequence joins TRBV13 and TRBJ2-1; the D is unclear. This CDR3 spans 16 amino acids. Trimming left V 0 bases short and J 8 bases short, with 17 bases between. The V gene's germline CDR1 is PRHDT and CDR2 FYEKMQ (reference sequence). The CDR3 here is CASSLGLGRQWYEQFF. The CDR3 bases are TGTGCCAGCAGCTTAGGCCTGGGCAGGCAATGGTATGAGCAGTTCTTC.

Only a few counts were recorded for this clone. This chain connects TRBV4-1 to TRBJ2-7, with D possibly TRBD1 on 5 matching bases. Germline assignment: CDR1 MGHRA and CDR2 YSYEKL. The CDR3 is 15 amino acids. Between the trimmed V and J ends, which lost 4 bases and 1 base, there was a span of 14 bases. The CDR3 bases are TGCGCCAGCAGCCTAGGCCCCCGGACATCCTACGAGCAGTACTTC. As protein: CASSLGPRTSYEQYF.